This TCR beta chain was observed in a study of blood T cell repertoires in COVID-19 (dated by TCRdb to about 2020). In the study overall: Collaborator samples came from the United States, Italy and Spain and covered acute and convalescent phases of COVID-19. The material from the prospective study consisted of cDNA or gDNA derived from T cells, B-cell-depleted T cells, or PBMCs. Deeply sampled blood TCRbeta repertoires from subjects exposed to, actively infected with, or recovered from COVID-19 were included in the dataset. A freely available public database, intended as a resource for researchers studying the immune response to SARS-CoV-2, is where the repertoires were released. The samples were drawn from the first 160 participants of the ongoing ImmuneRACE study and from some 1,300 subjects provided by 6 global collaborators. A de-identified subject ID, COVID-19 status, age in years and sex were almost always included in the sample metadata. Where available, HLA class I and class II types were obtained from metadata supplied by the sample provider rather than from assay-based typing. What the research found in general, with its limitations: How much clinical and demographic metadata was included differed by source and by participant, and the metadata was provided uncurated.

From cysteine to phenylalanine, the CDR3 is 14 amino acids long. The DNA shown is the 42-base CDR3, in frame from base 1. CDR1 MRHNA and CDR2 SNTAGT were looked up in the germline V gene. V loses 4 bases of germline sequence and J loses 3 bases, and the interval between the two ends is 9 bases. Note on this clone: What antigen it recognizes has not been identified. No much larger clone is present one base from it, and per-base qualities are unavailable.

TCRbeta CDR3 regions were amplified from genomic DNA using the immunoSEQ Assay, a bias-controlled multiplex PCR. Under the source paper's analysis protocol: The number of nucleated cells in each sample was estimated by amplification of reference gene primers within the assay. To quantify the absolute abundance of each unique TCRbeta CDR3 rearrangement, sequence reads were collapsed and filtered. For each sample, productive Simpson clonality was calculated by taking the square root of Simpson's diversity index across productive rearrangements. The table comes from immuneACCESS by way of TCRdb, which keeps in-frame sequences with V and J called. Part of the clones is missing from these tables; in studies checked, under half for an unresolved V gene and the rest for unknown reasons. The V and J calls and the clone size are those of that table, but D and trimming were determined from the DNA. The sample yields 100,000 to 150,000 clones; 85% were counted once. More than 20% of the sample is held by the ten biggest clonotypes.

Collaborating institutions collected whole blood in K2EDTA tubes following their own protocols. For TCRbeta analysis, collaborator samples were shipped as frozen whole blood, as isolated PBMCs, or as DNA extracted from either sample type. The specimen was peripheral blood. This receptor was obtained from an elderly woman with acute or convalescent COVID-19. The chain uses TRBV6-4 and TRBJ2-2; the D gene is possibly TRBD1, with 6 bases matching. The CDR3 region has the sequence CASSVGADTGELFF. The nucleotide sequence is TGTGCCAGCAGTGTGGGGGCCGACACCGGGGAGCTGTTTTTT.